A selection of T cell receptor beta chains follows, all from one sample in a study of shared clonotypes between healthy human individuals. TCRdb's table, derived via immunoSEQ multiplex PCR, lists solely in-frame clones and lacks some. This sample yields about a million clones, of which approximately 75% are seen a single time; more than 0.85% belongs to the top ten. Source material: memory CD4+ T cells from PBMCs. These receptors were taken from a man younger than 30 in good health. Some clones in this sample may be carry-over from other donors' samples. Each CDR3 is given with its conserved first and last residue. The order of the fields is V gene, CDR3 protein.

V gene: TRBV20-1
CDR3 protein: CSASSPGRQFF

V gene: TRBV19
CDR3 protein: CASTDRGEGQPQHF

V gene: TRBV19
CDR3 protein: CASSHPGQGHSSYEQYF

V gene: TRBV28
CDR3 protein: CASSGDTPRVPIF

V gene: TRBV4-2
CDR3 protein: CASSQDVRGLNTEAFF

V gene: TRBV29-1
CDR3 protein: CSVEGDVLSELRGWYEQYF

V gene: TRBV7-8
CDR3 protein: CASSLWGTVGGEQYF

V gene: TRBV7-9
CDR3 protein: CASSLAMETSGNSEQFF

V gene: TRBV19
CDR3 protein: CASRETVTYEQYF

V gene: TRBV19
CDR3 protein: CASSITPRSNTEAFF

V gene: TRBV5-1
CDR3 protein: CASSFARGSEKLFF

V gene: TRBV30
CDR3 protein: CAWSGSGREFTYEQFF

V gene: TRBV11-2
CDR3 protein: CASSLTGSFSYEQYF

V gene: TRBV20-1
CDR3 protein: CSASPTETQYF

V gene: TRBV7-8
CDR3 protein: CASSSPRSGNTEAFF

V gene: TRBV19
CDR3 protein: CASSTRTGLQETQYF

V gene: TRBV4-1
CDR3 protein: CASSQLGPSREKLFF

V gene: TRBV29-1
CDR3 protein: CSVAASNEADTQYF

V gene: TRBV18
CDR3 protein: CASSPPTGYPKNIQYF

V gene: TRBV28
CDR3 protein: CASSTYRAAVPFF

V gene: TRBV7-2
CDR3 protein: CASSPGPSSYNEQFF

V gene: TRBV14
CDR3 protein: CASSRNAGSSYNEQFF

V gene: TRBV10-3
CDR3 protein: CAIRDPVRANEKLFF

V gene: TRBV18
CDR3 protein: CASSPQALLRPLAKNIQYF

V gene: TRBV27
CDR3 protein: CASSLSRGRLETQYF

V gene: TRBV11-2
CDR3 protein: CASSLAPGSEAFF

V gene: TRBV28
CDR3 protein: CASSPSRGSGVTNEQFF

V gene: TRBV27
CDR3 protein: CASSFLGAQAFF

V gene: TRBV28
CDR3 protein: CASSLGALRQGDNEKLFF

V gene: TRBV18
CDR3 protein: CASSPGQIITEAFF

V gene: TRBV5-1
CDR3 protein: CASSPIISGSSYEQYF

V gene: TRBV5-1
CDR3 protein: CASSTGQNTGELFF

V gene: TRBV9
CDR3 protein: CASSVGFWGTSTTGELFF

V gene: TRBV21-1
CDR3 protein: CARLVFDRSNQPQHF

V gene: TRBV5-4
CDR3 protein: CASSQKAGGETQYF

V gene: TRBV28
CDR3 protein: CASVLAANGGKYF

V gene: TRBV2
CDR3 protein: CASSEAGTYGEPQHF

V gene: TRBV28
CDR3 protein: CASRTTPGTGGFF

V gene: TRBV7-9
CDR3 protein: CASSLEGQDPHQPQHF

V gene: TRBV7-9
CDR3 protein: CASSLESTTNEKLFF

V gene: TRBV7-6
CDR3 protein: CASSRDRGETQYF